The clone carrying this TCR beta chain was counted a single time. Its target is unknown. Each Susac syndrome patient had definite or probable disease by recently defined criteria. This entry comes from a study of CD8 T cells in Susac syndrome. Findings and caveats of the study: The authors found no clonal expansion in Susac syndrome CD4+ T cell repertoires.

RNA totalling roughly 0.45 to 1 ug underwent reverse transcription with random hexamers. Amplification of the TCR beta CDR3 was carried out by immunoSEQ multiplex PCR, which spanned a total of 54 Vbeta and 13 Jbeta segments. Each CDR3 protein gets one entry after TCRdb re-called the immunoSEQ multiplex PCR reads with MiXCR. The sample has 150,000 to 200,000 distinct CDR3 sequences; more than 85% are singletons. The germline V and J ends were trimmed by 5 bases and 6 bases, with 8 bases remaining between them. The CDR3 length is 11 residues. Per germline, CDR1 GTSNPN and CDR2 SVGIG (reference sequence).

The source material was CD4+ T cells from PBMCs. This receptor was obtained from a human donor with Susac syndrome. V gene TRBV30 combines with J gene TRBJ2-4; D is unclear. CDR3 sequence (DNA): TGTGCCTGGGGGGTAGGAAACATTCAGTACTTC. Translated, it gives CAWGVGNIQYF.